The following is a T cell receptor beta chain sequence with its context. The antigen is undetermined. This sample was included in a study of cytomegalovirus exposure and HLA in healthy donors. Among the approximately 110 subjects of the validation cohort, separate from the roughly 670-subject first cohort, were the donors. Using immunoSEQ multiplex PCR, the repertoire was profiled, and TCRdb retains in-frame clones only, with some absent. The sample has approximately 82,000 clones, 85% to 95% seen once. This CDR3 has 14 residues. Per the germline V gene, CDR1 is SGHDN and CDR2 is FVKESK. The V end lost 4 bases, the J end lost 0 bases, and 7 bases lay between the germline ends. General study results and limits: Rare TCR sequences dominated, though some public TCRs recurred in many donors.

The specimen sequenced was PBMCs. The source of this sequence is a woman aged 18-30 years in good health and CMV-seronegative. The chain recombines TRBV14 with TRBJ2-1; no reliable D call. CDR3 sequence: CASSLVLSYNEQFF. The CDR3 DNA reads TGTGCCAGCAGCCTAGTTCTCTCCTACAATGAGCAGTTCTTC.